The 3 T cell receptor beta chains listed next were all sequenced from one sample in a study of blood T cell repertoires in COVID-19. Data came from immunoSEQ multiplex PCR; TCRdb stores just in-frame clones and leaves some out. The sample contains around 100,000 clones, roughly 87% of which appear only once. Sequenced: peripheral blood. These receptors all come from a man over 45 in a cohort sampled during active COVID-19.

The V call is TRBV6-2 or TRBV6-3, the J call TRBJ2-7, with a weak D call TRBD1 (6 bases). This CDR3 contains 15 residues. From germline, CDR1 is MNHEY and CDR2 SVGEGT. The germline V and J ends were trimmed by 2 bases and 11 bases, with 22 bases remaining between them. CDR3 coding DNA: TGTGCCAGCAGTTACGATCAGGGGTGGGGAAGCGTGGAGTACTTC. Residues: CASSYDQGWGSVEYF.

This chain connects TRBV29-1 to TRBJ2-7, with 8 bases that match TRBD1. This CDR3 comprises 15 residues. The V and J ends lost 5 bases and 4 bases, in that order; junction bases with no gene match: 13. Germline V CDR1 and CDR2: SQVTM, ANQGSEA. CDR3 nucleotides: TGCAGCGTTCCCGCCGTCGGACAGGGTCGATACGAGCAGTACTTC. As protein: CSVPAVGQGRYEQYF.

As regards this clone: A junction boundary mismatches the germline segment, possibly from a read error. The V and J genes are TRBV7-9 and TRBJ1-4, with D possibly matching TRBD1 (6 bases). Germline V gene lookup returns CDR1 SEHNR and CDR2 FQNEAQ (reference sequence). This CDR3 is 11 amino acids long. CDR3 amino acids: CASSFGGMFVF. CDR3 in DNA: TGTGCCAGCAGCTTTGGGGGCATGTTCGTATTT.